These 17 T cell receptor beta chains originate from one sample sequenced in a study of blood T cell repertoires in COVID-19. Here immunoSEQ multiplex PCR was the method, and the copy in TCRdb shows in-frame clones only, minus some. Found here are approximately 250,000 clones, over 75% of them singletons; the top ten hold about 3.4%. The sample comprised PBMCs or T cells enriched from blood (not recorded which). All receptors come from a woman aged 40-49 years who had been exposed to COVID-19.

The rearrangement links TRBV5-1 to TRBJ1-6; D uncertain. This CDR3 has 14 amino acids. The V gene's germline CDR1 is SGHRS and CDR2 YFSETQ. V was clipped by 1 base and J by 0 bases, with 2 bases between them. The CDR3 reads CASSLRSYNSPLHF. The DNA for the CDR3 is TGCGCCAGCAGCTTGCGCTCCTATAATTCACCCCTCCACTTT.

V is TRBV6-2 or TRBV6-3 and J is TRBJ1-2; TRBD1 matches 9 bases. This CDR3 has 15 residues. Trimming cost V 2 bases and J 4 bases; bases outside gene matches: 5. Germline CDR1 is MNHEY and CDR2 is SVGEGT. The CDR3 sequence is CASSYPDRGIYGYTF. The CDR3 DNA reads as TGTGCCAGCAGTTACCCGGACAGGGGCATCTATGGCTACACCTTC.

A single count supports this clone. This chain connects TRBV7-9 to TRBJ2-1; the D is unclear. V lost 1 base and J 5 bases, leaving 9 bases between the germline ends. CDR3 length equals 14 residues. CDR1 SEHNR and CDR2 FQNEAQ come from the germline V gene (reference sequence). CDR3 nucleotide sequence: TGTGCCAGCAGCTTAGATCTCCAGAACAATGAGCAGTTCTTC. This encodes CASSLDLQNNEQFF.

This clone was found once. The CDR3 protein is CASSYRPGQGNYGYTF. The CDR3, as DNA: TGTGCCAGCAGTTACCGCCCGGGACAGGGGAACTATGGCTACACCTTC. The J gene is TRBJ1-2, the V gene TRBV27; TRBD1 agrees at 10 bases. After removal of 4 bases from V and 2 bases from J, the junction contained 7 bases not matched to a gene. Germline V lookup: CDR1 MNHEY, CDR2 SMNVEV (reference sequence). This CDR3 contains 16 residues.

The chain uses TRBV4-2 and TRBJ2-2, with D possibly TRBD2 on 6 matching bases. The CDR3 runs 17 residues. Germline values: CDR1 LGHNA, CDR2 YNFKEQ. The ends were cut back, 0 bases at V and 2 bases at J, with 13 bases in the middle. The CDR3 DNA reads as TGTGCCAGCAGCCAAGATCTGGGTAGCGGAAACACCGGGGAGCTGTTTTTT. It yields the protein CASSQDLGSGNTGELFF.

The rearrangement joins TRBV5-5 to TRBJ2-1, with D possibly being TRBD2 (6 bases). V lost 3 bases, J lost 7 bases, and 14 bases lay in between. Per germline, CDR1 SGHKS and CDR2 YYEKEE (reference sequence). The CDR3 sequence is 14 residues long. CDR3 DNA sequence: TGTGCCAGCAGCTCATCACTAGCCCTGAATGAGCAGTTCTTC. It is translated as CASSSSLALNEQFF.

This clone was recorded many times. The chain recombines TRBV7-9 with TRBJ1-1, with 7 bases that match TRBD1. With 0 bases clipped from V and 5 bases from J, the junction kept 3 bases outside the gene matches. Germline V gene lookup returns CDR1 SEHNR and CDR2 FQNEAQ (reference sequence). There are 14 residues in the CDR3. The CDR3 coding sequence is TGTGCCAGCAGCTTAGCTGCCAGGGGGACTGAAGCTTTCTTT. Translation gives CASSLAARGTEAFF.

The DNA for the CDR3 is TGTGCCTGGAGTGCAATAGGGGGCACTGAAGCTTTCTTT. This translates into CAWSAIGGTEAFF. The chain combines TRBV30 with TRBJ1-1; possible D gene TRBD1, 6 bases. The CDR3 loop spans 13 amino acids. CDR1 and CDR2 from the germline V gene are GTSNPN and SVGIG (reference sequence). With 1 base removed from V and 4 bases from J, the gap between germline ends came to 10 bases.

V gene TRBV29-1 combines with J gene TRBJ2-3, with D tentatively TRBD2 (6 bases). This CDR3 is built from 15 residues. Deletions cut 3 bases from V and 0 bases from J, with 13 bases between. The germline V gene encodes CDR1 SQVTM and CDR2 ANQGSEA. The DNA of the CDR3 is TGCAGCGTTGAGCCGGGACTCCACAGCACAGATACGCAGTATTTT. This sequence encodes CSVEPGLHSTDTQYF.

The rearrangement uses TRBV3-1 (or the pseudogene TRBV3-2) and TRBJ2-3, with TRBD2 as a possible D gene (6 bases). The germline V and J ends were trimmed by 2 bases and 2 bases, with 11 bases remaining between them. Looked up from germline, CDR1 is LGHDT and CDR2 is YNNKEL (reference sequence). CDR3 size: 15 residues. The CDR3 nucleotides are TGTGCCAGCAGCCAACTTGGGGACTTCACAGATACGCAGTATTTT. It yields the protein CASSQLGDFTDTQYF.

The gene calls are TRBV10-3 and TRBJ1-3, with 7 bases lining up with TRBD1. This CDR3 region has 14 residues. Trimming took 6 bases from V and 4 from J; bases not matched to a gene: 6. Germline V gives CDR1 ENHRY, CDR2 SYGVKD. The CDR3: CAIRGTVEGNTIYF. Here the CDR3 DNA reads TGTGCCATCAGGGGGACAGTTGAAGGAAACACCATATATTTT.

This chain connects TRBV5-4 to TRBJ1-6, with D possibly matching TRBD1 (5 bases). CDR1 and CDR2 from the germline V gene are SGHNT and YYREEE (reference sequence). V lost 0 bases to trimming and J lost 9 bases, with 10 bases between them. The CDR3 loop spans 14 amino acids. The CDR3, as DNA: TGTGCCAGCAGCTTGGCCAGGGTCGGTTCACCCCTCCACTTT. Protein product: CASSLARVGSPLHF.

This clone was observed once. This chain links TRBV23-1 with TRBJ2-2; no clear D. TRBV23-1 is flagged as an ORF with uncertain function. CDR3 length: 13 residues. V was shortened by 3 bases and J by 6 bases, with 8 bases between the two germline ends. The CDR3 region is CASSHPVSGELFF. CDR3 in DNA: TGCGCCAGCAGTCACCCAGTCTCCGGGGAGCTGTTTTTT.

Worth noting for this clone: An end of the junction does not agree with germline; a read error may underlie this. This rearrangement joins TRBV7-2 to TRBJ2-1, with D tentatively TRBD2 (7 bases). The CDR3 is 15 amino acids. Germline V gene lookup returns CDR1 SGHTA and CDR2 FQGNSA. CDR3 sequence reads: CASSSGGQNYNKQFF. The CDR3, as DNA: TGTGCCAGCAGTTCCGGGGGGCAAAACTACAATAAGCAGTTCTTC.

The CDR3 coding sequence is TGTGCCAGCAGCCAGGGAGGGCTTAACACCGGGGAGCTGTTTTTT. Its protein is CASSQGGLNTGELFF. This chain joins TRBV6-5 and TRBJ2-2; 7 bases are a match to TRBD2. J gave up 2 bases and V 6 bases, and 6 bases lay outside the gene matches. This CDR3 comprises 15 residues. Germline values: CDR1 MNHEY, CDR2 SVGAGI.

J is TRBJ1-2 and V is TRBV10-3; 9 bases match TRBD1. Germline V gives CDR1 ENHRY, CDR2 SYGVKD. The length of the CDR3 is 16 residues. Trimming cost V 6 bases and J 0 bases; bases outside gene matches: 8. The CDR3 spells CAISWGQGLANYGYTF. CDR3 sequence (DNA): TGTGCCATCAGCTGGGGACAGGGTTTAGCTAACTATGGCTACACCTTC.

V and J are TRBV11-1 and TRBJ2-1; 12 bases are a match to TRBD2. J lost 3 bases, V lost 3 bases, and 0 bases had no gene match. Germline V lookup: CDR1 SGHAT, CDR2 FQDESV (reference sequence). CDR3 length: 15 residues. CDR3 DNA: TGTGCCAGCAGCTTGACTAGCGGGGGCTACAATGAGCAGTTCTTC. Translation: CASSLTSGGYNEQFF.